This T cell receptor (beta chain) was observed in a study of blood T cell repertoires in COVID-19 (dated by TCRdb to the early 2020s). Concerning the study at large: Samples from collaborators originated in the United States, Italy and Spain and spanned both the acute and convalescent phases of COVID-19. The prospective study material was composed of cDNA or gDNA derived from T cells, B-cell-depleted T cells, or PBMCs. Subjects who had been exposed to COVID-19, were actively infected with it, or had recovered from it provided the deeply sampled blood TCRbeta repertoires that made up the dataset. The repertoires were released in a freely available public database intended as a resource for research on the immune response to SARS-CoV-2. Samples came from the ongoing ImmuneRACE study (first 160 participants) plus 1,254 subjects from 6 global collaborators. The sample metadata nearly always contained a de-identified subject ID, COVID-19 status, age in years and sex. Where available, HLA class I and class II types were taken from metadata supplied by the sample provider and were not determined by assay-based typing.

Collaborating institutions collected whole blood in K2EDTA tubes following their own protocols. For TCRbeta analysis, collaborators shipped samples in one of three forms: frozen whole blood, isolated PBMCs, or DNA extracted from either of those sample types. The paper's findings and limits, for the study overall: The amount of clinical and demographic metadata varied by source and participant and was provided uncurated.

About this clone: The target of this receptor is not known. Per-base quality was not reported, and no clone a single base away is much larger than it.

TCRbeta CDR3 regions were amplified from genomic DNA by means of the immunoSEQ Assay, a bias-controlled multiplex PCR. The study's processing was this. The number of nucleated cells in each sample was estimated from the amplification of reference gene primers within the assay. Sequence reads were collapsed and filtered to measure the absolute abundance of every unique TCRbeta CDR3 rearrangement. Productive Simpson clonality was computed per sample as the square root of Simpson's diversity index over productive rearrangements. Entries here come from immuneACCESS through TCRdb and include only in-frame sequences with V and J called. Some clones fail to appear in such tables; in the studies checked, an unresolved V gene covers under half of the shortfall, and the cause of the remainder is unknown. V and J calls plus clone size are reproduced from that table; the DNA served to infer D and trimming. This sample has 370,000 or so clones in its table, and about four fifths of those were observed once. More than 0.95% of the sample is in the top ten clones.

CDR1 LGHDT and CDR2 YNNKEL were looked up in the germline V gene (reference sequence). V sheds 0 bases and J sheds 9 bases, leaving 9 bases between their ends. There are 14 amino acids in the CDR3, from cysteine to phenylalanine inclusive. Solely the CDR3 DNA is kept, with 42 bases framed from the first base. Sequenced material: peripheral blood. The chain couples TRBV3-1 (or the pseudogene TRBV3-2) to TRBJ2-6; there is no confident call for the D gene. The sequence came from a human donor with acute or convalescent COVID-19. The donor label of this sample is uncertain. The nucleotide sequence reads as follows: TGTGCCAGCAGCCAAGAGAGAGTTTACAACGTCCTGACTTTC. Translation gives CASSQERVYNVLTF.